The T cell receptor beta chain under discussion was sequenced for a study of regulatory T cells in long-lasting Graves disease. Library construction for TCR beta used iRepertoire HTBI primers and Arm-PCR of CDR3 regions. MiXCR, run by TCRdb on the multiplex PCR reads, gives a single entry per CDR3 protein. The sample has about 450,000 distinct CDR3 sequences, about a quarter seen once; the top ten hold about a quarter. J was trimmed by 5 bases and V by 2 bases; bases with no gene match: 3. CDR1 is MNHEY, CDR2 SVGAGI, per germline. This CDR3 has 15 residues. Time point here: persistent/refractory GD, antithyroid drugs over 5 years with positive TRAb. PBMC RNA served as the TCR library source. Study-wide findings and caveats: Patients whose Graves' disease persisted exhibited lower TCR diversity than those newly diagnosed. The study examined only peripheral blood, not thyroid tissue.

This clonotype has a count of ten or more. Its antigen is as yet unknown. The J gene is TRBJ1-1, the V gene TRBV6-5; 12 bases match TRBD1. The clonotype originates from a female donor with Graves disease. The specimen was peripheral blood mononuclear cells (PBMCs), collected when the disease was refractory, from a patient treated with antithyroid drugs. The CDR3 loop reads CASSYLGQGATEAFF. The CDR3 nucleotides read TGTGCCAGCAGTTACCTGGGACAGGGGGCAACTGAAGCTTTCTTT.